This TCR beta chain was documented in a study of identical twins. Study-wide results and caveats: Out-of-frame sharing of TCR alpha in monozygotic twins was underestimated by models.

Each CDR3 protein gets one entry after TCRdb re-called the 5' RACE reads with MiXCR. The top ten hold around 13% of the sample, which has roughly 720,000 distinct CDR3 sequences, 15% to 20% seen once. Comment on this clonotype: The antigen is not known.

Germline CDR1 and CDR2: SGHNT and YENEEA. Trimming removed 6 bases at V and 0 bases at J, with 18 bases between. CDR3 length equals 17 residues. These data were also filed under a second study, of T cells expressing NK-cell markers. As reported in that work: Five to seven of the donors carried dominant NKG2C+ clonotypes that took up roughly 1.0-8% of their CD8+ T cells.

The sequence derives from a woman in her late teens or twenties in good health. The chain couples TRBV11-3 to TRBJ2-4, with a tentative D call TRBD1 (6 bases). Sequencing was done on a sample of PBMCs. In DNA form, the CDR3 reads TGTGCCAGCAGTTCACCGACCGGGGACATAGCCAAAAACATTCAGTACTTC. This codes for CASSSPTGDIAKNIQYF.